The 27 T cell receptor beta chains listed next were all sequenced from one sample in a study of control samples from healthy donors and cancer patients. Clones were sequenced by immunoSEQ multiplex PCR, and TCRdb holds only the in-frame ones, with some missing. The sample yields 160,000 or so clones, over 95% seen once. The sample comprised blood. These receptors all come from a woman in her 30s in good health.

The chain carries TRBV10-2 and TRBJ1-1, with D unresolved. Germline loops: CDR1 WSHSY, CDR2 SAAADI. The CDR3 contains 12 residues. V gave up 6 bases and J gave up 10 bases, with 15 bases separating them. The CDR3 sequence is CASSGIGRGAFF. CDR3 coding DNA: TGCGCCAGCAGCGGGATAGGGCGTGGAGCTTTCTTT.

The gene calls are TRBV6-5 and TRBJ1-1, with TRBD1 as a possible D gene (5 bases). From germline, CDR1 is MNHEY and CDR2 SVGAGI. This CDR3 has 12 amino acids. V was cut by 6 bases and J by 8 bases, with 13 bases left in between. The CDR3 is CASRGGSGEAFF. CDR3 DNA sequence: TGTGCCAGCAGGGGGGGTAGCGGGGAAGCTTTCTTT.

This clone was picked up one time. This chain joins TRBV7-8 and TRBJ2-7; D might be TRBD2 (6 bases). Trimming stripped 2 bases from V and 6 bases from J, with 17 bases between. The CDR3 has 15 residues. From germline, CDR1 is SGHVS and CDR2 FQNEAQ. The CDR3 region is CASSLRTMQDGEQYF. DNA for the CDR3: TGTGCCAGCAGCTTAAGGACTATGCAGGACGGCGAGCAGTACTTC.

This chain connects TRBV9 to TRBJ1-6, with no clear D. V lost 0 bases to trimming and J lost 8 bases, with 15 bases between them. Germline V gives CDR1 SGDLS, CDR2 YYNGEE. CDR3 length: 16 amino acids. This CDR3 is CASSVGSGRSDSPLHF. The CDR3 bases are TGTGCCAGCAGCGTAGGAAGCGGACGGAGCGATTCACCCCTCCACTTT.

The chain joins TRBV25-1 to TRBJ2-1, with D uncertain. The CDR3 loop spans 11 amino acids. V gave up 2 bases and J gave up 11 bases, with 7 bases separating them. The germline V gene has CDR1 MGHDK and CDR2 SYGVNS. CDR3 in amino acids: CASSEAAQQFF. The CDR3 region has the DNA TGTGCCAGCAGTGAAGCAGCCCAGCAGTTCTTC. Combining the CDR3 with reference TRBV25-1 and TRBJ2-1 gives the whole variable domain EADIYQTPRYLVIGTGKKITLECSQTMGHDKMYWYQQDPGMELHLIHYSYGVNSTEKGDLSSESTVSRIRTEHFPLTLESARPSHTSQYLCASSEAAQQFFGPGTRLTVL.

This chain joins TRBV5-4 and TRBJ2-1; 10 bases are a match to TRBD1. The CDR3 length is 16 residues. Trimming removed 3 bases from V and 8 bases from J; junction bases left unmatched: 11. The germline V gene encodes CDR1 SGHNT and CDR2 YYREEE (reference sequence). CDR3 loop: CASSSQGTGESYEQFF. Written as DNA, the CDR3 is TGTGCCAGCAGCTCGCAGGGGACAGGGGAGAGTTATGAGCAGTTCTTC.

This chain joins TRBV10-3 and TRBJ2-7; 10 bases align to TRBD1. This CDR3 is built from 15 residues. V shed 6 bases, J shed 1 base, and the junction held 6 bases outside the gene matches. Germline values: CDR1 ENHRY, CDR2 SYGVKD. CDR3 residues: CAIRRPGQGSYEQYF. The CDR3 coding sequence is TGTGCCATCAGGAGACCGGGACAGGGGTCCTACGAGCAGTACTTC.

The genes are TRBV4-1 and TRBJ1-5, with 7 bases that match TRBD1. The germline gives CDR1 MGHRA, CDR2 YSYEKL. Trimming cost V 4 bases and J 5 bases; bases outside gene matches: 8. The CDR3 length is 15 residues. The CDR3: CASSRADREDQPQHF. CDR3 in DNA: TGCGCCAGCAGCCGAGCCGACAGGGAAGATCAGCCCCAGCATTTT.

This chain joins TRBV5-1 and TRBJ2-6; possibly TRBD2 for D (6 bases). The germline CDR1 and CDR2 sequences are SGHRS and YFSETQ. The CDR3 sequence is 16 residues long. V lost 0 bases to trimming and J lost 0 bases, with 7 bases between them. The DNA for the CDR3 is TGCGCCAGCAGCTTGGTCGGGGGCTCTGGGGCCAACGTCCTGACTTTC. This encodes CASSLVGGSGANVLTF.

This chain connects TRBV14 to TRBJ1-1, with TRBD1 matching 7 bases. After removal of 4 bases from V and 3 bases from J, the junction contained 5 bases not matched to a gene. The CDR3 runs 14 residues. The germline CDR1 and CDR2 sequences are SGHDN and FVKESK. CDR3 in amino acids: CASSRGQQYTEAFF. In DNA form, the CDR3 reads TGTGCCAGCAGCCGGGGACAGCAATACACTGAAGCTTTCTTT.

The J gene is TRBJ2-7, the V gene TRBV7-9; 7 positions match TRBD1. The CDR3 consists of 15 residues. After removal of 0 bases from V and 0 bases from J, the junction contained 2 bases not matched to a gene. The germline V gene encodes CDR1 SEHNR and CDR2 FQNEAQ (reference sequence). The CDR3 DNA follows: TGTGCCAGCAGCTTAGCAGGGGGCGCCTCCTACGAGCAGTACTTC. Its protein product is CASSLAGGASYEQYF.

This clone was recorded only once. The chain couples TRBV18 to TRBJ2-5; TRBD1 agrees at 7 bases. V trimming: 4 bases; J trimming: 4 bases; junction bases outside the gene matches: 3. The CDR3 loop spans 13 amino acids. Germline-derived CDR1 and CDR2 are KGHSH and LQKENI. The CDR3 region is CASSRDRVETQYF. The CDR3 DNA reads as TGTGCCAGCTCACGCGACAGGGTAGAGACCCAGTACTTC. Together with reference TRBV18 and TRBJ2-5, the CDR3 gives the full variable domain: NAGVMQNPRHLVRRRGQEARLRCSPMKGHSHVYWYRQLPEEGLKFMVYLQKENIIDESGMPKERFSAEFPKEGPSILRIQQVVRGDSAAYFCASSRDRVETQYFGPGTRLLVL.

This rearrangement joins TRBV18 to TRBJ2-1; D might be TRBD1 or TRBD2, each matching 5 bases. V was cut by 3 bases and J by 6 bases, with 12 bases left in between. The CDR3 has 14 residues. Germline lookup yields CDR1 KGHSH and CDR2 LQKENI. The CDR3 loop is CASSPFRGGNEQFF. The CDR3 DNA reads as TGTGCCAGCTCACCGTTTCGGGGCGGCAATGAGCAGTTCTTC.

This clone was counted only a few times. This rearrangement joins TRBV19 to TRBJ2-1, with 8 bases lining up with TRBD2. CDR1 and CDR2 from the germline V gene are LNHDA and SQIVND (reference sequence). With 8 bases clipped from V and 4 bases from J, the junction kept 7 bases outside the gene matches. The CDR3 runs to 14 residues. The DNA of the CDR3 is TGTGCCAGTCGCCCGGCGGGAGGTTACAATGAGCAGTTCTTC. This codes for CASRPAGGYNEQFF.

CDR3 amino acids: CASSLTPGGRREAFF. The CDR3 coding sequence is TGCGCCAGCAGCTTGACCCCCGGAGGGAGGCGGGAAGCTTTCTTT. The V call is TRBV5-1, the J call TRBJ1-1, with no clear D. This CDR3 contains 15 residues. CDR1 SGHRS and CDR2 YFSETQ come from the germline V gene. The V end lost 1 base, the J end lost 8 bases, and 18 bases lay between the germline ends.

The CDR3 DNA reads as TGTGCCTGGAGTTTGGGCGGAGGGGTTCAGCCCCAGCATTTT. Translation: CAWSLGGGVQPQHF. The chain employs TRBV30 and TRBJ1-5; tentatively, D is TRBD1 (5 bases). Germline loops: CDR1 GTSNPN, CDR2 SVGIG (reference sequence). The CDR3 sequence is 14 residues long. With 2 bases removed from V and 6 bases from J, the gap between germline ends came to 14 bases.

The V call is TRBV5-1, the J call TRBJ1-6; D is possibly TRBD1 (5 bases). From germline, CDR1 is SGHRS and CDR2 YFSETQ. The germline V and J ends were trimmed by 0 bases and 8 bases, with 15 bases remaining between them. The CDR3 loop spans 16 amino acids. CDR3 nucleotides: TGCGCCAGCAGCTTGGGGCAGGGTACCGTTTATTCACCCCTCCACTTT. Amino acid sequence: CASSLGQGTVYSPLHF.

V and J are TRBV9 and TRBJ1-6; D unresolved. The V and J ends lost 3 bases and 9 bases respectively, with 10 bases between them. The CDR3 spans 13 residues. Per germline, CDR1 SGDLS and CDR2 YYNGEE. This CDR3 reads CASSATFGSPLHF. CDR3 in DNA: TGTGCCAGCAGCGCGACCTTCGGTTCACCCCTCCACTTT.

The chain has TRBV28 and TRBJ2-5; D ambiguous. The CDR3 is made up of 14 amino acids. V dropped 4 bases and J dropped 2 bases, with 11 bases sitting between them. Germline CDR1 and CDR2: MDHEN and SYDVKM. The CDR3 DNA follows: TGTGCCAGCAGTTCTCCAAGGTCGCAAGAGACCCAGTACTTC. This translates into CASSSPRSQETQYF.

V usage is TRBV2 and J usage is TRBJ1-1, with D unresolved. Germline CDR1 is SNHLY and CDR2 is FYNNEI. This CDR3 is built from 13 residues. Trimming left V 7 bases short and J 5 bases short, with 14 bases between. CDR3 nucleotides: TGTGCCAGCACCAGGCTAGAAAAGACTGAAGCTTTCTTT. Translating gives CASTRLEKTEAFF.

This clone was observed a single time. The chain carries TRBV6-5 and TRBJ2-1; TRBD1 aligns across 9 bases. The CDR3 is 15 amino acids. V lost 4 bases to trimming and J lost 2 bases; unmatched junction nucleotides: 3. Germline assignment: CDR1 MNHEY and CDR2 SVGAGI. The CDR3 is CASSSQGAPYNEQFF. The CDR3 DNA is TGTGCCAGCAGTTCACAGGGGGCTCCCTACAATGAGCAGTTCTTC.

J is TRBJ1-3 and V is TRBV15, with a weak D call TRBD1 (6 bases). The CDR3 contains 15 residues. CDR1 LNHNV and CDR2 YYDKDF come from the germline V gene (reference sequence). The V end lost 4 bases, the J end lost 0 bases, and 10 bases lay between the germline ends. CDR3 coding DNA: TGTGCCACCAGCAAGGACAGATACTCTGGAAACACCATATATTTT. Translation: CATSKDRYSGNTIYF.

The CDR3 here is CASSLERFSYMTDTQYF. CDR3 sequence (DNA): TGTGCCAGCAGCTTAGAACGGTTTAGCTATATGACAGATACGCAGTATTTT. The chain recombines TRBV7-2 with TRBJ2-3; no clear D gene. V was shortened by 1 base and J by 3 bases, with 17 bases between the two germline ends. Germline V gene lookup returns CDR1 SGHTA and CDR2 FQGNSA. The CDR3 is 17 amino acids.

The chain uses TRBV2 and TRBJ1-6, with D perhaps TRBD1 (5 bases). V lost 6 bases and J 5 bases, leaving 14 bases between the germline ends. The CDR3 length is 15 residues. Germline CDR1 SNHLY, CDR2 FYNNEI. This CDR3 reads CASSKDSSNNSPLHF. In DNA, the CDR3 is TGTGCCAGCAGCAAAGACAGTTCGAATAATTCACCCCTCCACTTT. The whole variable domain, filled in from reference TRBV2 and TRBJ1-6, reads EPEVTQTPSHQVTQMGQEVILRCVPISNHLYFYWYRQILGQKVEFLVSFYNNEISEKSEIFDDQFSVERPDGSNFTLKIRSTKLEDSAMYFCASSKDSSNNSPLHFGNGTRLTVT.

The chain carries TRBV3-1 (or the pseudogene TRBV3-2) and TRBJ2-3; 12 bases are shared with TRBD2. CDR3 length: 18 residues. The V segment lost 4 bases and the J segment 0 bases; nucleotides outside the gene matches: 8. Germline CDR1 is LGHDT and CDR2 is YNNKEL (reference sequence). This chain's CDR3 is CASSRGLAGGPSTDTQYF. The DNA for the CDR3 is TGTGCCAGCAGCCGGGGTCTAGCGGGAGGGCCGAGCACAGATACGCAGTATTTT.

This clone was counted once. V gene TRBV7-9 combines with J gene TRBJ2-5; 8 nucleotides align to TRBD1. Germline CDR1 SEHNR, CDR2 FQNEAQ (reference sequence). The ends lost 4 bases at V and 4 bases at J; junction bases unmatched: 2. The length of the CDR3 is 13 residues. CDR3 residues: CASSSTGGETQYF. In nucleotides, the CDR3 is TGTGCCAGCAGCTCCACAGGGGGAGAGACCCAGTACTTC.

The chain is built from TRBV6-5 and TRBJ1-6, with unresolved D. Germline CDR1 reads MNHEY; CDR2 reads SVGAGI. The CDR3 totals 15 residues. V was pared by 6 bases and J by 6 bases, with 15 bases between. CDR3 in DNA: TGTGCCAGCAGCCCAGAGGCCGGGTCTAATTCACCCCTCCACTTT. Protein: CASSPEAGSNSPLHF.